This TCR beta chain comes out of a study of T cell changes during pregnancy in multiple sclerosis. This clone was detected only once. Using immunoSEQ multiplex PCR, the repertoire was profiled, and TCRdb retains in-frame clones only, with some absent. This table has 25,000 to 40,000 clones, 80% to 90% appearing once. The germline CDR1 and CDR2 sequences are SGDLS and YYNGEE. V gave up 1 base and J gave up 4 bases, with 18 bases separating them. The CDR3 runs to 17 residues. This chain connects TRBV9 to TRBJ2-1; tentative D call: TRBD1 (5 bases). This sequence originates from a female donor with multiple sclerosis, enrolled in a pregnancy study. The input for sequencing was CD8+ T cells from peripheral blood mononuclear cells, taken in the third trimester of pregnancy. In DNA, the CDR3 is TGTGCCAGCAGCGTAACCCGACAGCTTACATTGTACAATGAGCAGTTCTTC. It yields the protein CASSVTRQLTLYNEQFF.